The TCR beta chain under discussion was sequenced for a study of blood T cell repertoires in COVID-19. On the study more broadly: Collection of acute and convalescent COVID-19 samples took place in the United States, Italy and Spain.

This CDR3 is built from 17 residues. CDR1 LGHNA and CDR2 YNFKEQ come from the germline V gene. Trimming cost V 0 bases and J 3 bases; bases outside gene matches: 7. Some clones are missing from TCRdb's copy, which holds only in-frame ones; the method was immunoSEQ multiplex PCR. The sample consists of about 140,000 clones, about 90% of them appearing once. This receptor was identified in a man in his fifties with active or convalescent COVID-19. Sequencing was carried out using peripheral blood. This chain uses TRBV4-2 with TRBJ2-7, with 11 positions matching TRBD1. The CDR3 DNA reads as TGTGCCAGCAGCCAAGAGCTACACGGGACAGGGGGCTACGAGCAGTACTTC. Translated, it gives CASSQELHGTGGYEQYF.